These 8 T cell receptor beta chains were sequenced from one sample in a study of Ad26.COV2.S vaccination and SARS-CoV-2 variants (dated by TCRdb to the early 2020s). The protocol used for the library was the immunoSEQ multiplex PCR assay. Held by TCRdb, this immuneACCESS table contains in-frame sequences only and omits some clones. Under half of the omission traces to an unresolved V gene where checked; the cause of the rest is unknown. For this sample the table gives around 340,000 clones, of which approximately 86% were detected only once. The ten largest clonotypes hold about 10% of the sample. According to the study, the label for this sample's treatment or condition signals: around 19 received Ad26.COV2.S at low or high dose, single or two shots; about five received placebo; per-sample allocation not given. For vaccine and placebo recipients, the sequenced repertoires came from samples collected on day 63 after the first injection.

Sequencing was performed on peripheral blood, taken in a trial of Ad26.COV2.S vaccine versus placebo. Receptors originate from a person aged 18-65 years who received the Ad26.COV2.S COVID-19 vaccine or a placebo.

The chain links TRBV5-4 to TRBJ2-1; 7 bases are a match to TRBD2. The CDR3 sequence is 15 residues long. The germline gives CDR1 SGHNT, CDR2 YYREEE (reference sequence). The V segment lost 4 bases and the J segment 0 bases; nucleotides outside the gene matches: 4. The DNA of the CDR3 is TGTGCCAGCAGCATGGGACTACCCTCCTACAATGAGCAGTTCTTC. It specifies CASSMGLPSYNEQFF.

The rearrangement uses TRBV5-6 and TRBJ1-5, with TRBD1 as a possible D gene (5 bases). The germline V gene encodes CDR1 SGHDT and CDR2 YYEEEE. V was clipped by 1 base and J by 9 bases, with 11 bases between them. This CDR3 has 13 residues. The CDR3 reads CASSLYFQGPQHF. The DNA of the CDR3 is TGTGCCAGCAGCTTGTACTTTCAGGGGCCCCAGCATTTT.

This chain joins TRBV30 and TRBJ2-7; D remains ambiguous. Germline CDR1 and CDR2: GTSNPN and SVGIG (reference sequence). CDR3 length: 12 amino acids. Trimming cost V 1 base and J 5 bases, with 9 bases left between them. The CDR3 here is CAWSGQTDEQYF. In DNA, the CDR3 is TGTGCCTGGAGTGGGCAAACGGACGAGCAGTACTTC.

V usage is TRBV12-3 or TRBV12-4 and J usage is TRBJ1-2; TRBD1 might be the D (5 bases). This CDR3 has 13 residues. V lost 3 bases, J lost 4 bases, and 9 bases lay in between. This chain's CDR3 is CASSLARAYGYTF. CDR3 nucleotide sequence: TGTGCCAGCAGTTTGGCCAGGGCCTATGGCTACACCTTC.

CDR3 in DNA: TGTGCCAGCAGCTTAGTAAGCCAAACCGGGGAGCTGTTTTTT. It is translated as CASSLVSQTGELFF. The rearrangement uses TRBV7-8 and TRBJ2-2, with D uncertain. In germline, CDR1 is SGHVS, CDR2 FQNEAQ. V dropped 1 base and J dropped 5 bases, with 8 bases sitting between them. This CDR3 has 14 residues.

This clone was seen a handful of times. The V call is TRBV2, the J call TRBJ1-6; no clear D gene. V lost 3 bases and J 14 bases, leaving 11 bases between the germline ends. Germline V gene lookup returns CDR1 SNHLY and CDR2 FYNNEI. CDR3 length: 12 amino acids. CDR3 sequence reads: CASSEGYLSLHF. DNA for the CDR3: TGTGCCAGCAGTGAGGGTTATCTATCCCTCCACTTT.

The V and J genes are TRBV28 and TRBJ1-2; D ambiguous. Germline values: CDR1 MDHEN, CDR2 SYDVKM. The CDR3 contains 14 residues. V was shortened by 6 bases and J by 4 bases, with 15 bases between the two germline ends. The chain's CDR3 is CASSPPGRVYGYTF. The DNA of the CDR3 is TGTGCCAGCAGCCCCCCCGGTAGGGTCTATGGCTACACCTTC.

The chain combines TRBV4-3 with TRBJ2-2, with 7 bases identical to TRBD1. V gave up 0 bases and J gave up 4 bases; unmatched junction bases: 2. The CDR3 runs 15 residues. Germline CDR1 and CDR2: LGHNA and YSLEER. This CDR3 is CASSQETGFTGELFF. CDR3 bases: TGCGCCAGCAGCCAAGAGACAGGGTTCACCGGGGAGCTGTTTTTT.